The 32 T cell receptor beta chains in this list originate from one sample, sequenced in a study of blood T cell repertoires in COVID-19. Using immunoSEQ multiplex PCR, the repertoire was profiled, and TCRdb retains in-frame clones only, with some absent. The sample yields roughly 190,000 clones, about 80% seen once. The sequenced sample was peripheral blood. The receptors shown here come from a man between 60 and 70 years old with acute or convalescent COVID-19.

This clone was detected only once. The genes are TRBV9 and TRBJ2-1; 15 bases map to TRBD2. With 0 bases clipped from V and 6 bases from J, the junction kept 4 bases outside the gene matches. CDR3 size: 17 residues. Germline V gene data show CDR1 as SGDLS and CDR2 as YYNGEE. The CDR3 nucleotides are TGTGCCAGCAGCGTAGTAGGGACTAGCGGGAGGTTCAATGAGCAGTTCTTC. Its protein is CASSVVGTSGRFNEQFF.

The chain recombines TRBV9 with TRBJ1-1; the match to TRBD1 covers 7 bases. Germline CDR1 is SGDLS and CDR2 is YYNGEE. With 3 bases clipped from V and 6 bases from J, the junction kept 11 bases outside the gene matches. The CDR3 sequence is 15 residues long. As DNA, the CDR3 is TGTGCCAGCAGCGCCGAACAGGGGAGTGGAGCTGAAGCTTTCTTT. Translation: CASSAEQGSGAEAFF.

The V and J genes are TRBV19 and TRBJ2-7; 7 nucleotides match TRBD2. This CDR3 spans 16 amino acids. Losses at the gene ends were 7 bases for V and 2 bases for J; bases not matched to a gene: 14. CDR1 is LNHDA and CDR2 is SQIVND in the germline V gene (reference sequence). The CDR3 DNA sequence: TGTGCCAGTACCAAACTACACGGACTAGACCCCTACGAGCAGTACTTC. It translates to CASTKLHGLDPYEQYF.

The chain links TRBV9 to TRBJ2-1; D is possibly TRBD2 (5 bases). The CDR3 is made up of 15 amino acids. Per germline, CDR1 SGDLS and CDR2 YYNGEE. V was clipped by 0 bases and J by 3 bases, with 10 bases between them. DNA for the CDR3: TGTGCCAGCAGCGTAGGGAGCGGCCTCTACAATGAGCAGTTCTTC. Its translation: CASSVGSGLYNEQFF. The full variable domain, in which reference TRBV9 and TRBJ2-1 provide the parts outside the CDR3, is DSGVTQTPKHLITATGQRVTLRCSPRSGDLSVYWYQQSLDQGLQFLIQYYNGEERAKGNILERFSAQQFPDLHSELNLSSLELGDSALYFCASSVGSGLYNEQFFGPGTRLTVL.

This clone was detected many times. The rearrangement links TRBV6-4 to TRBJ2-1; the match to TRBD2 covers 11 bases. Per germline, CDR1 MRHNA and CDR2 SNTAGT. V was pared by 0 bases and J by 6 bases, with 1 base of the junction left unmatched. The CDR3 contains 15 residues. CDR3 amino acids: CASSDSLAGGNEQFF. The CDR3 bases are TGTGCCAGCAGTGACTCTCTAGCGGGGGGCAATGAGCAGTTCTTC.

The CDR3 protein is CARGLVTLLQFF. Here the CDR3 DNA reads TGTGCCAGGGGACTAGTCACCCTCTTGCAGTTCTTC. The rearrangement joins TRBV6-5 to TRBJ2-1, with 8 positions matching TRBD2. The trim removed 9 bases at V and 12 bases at J, leaving 10 bases unmatched. This CDR3 region has 12 residues. CDR1 and CDR2 from the germline V gene are MNHEY and SVGAGI.

This chain uses TRBV6-1 with TRBJ2-7; possibly TRBD2 for D (7 bases). V was pared by 1 base and J by 3 bases, with 13 bases between. The germline gives CDR1 MNHNS, CDR2 SASEGT. This CDR3 has 15 amino acids. CDR3 bases: TGTGCCAGCAGTGAAGGAGGGGGGGCCAGCTACGAGCAGTACTTC. Translated: CASSEGGGASYEQYF.

The chain recombines TRBV29-1 with TRBJ2-5; D unresolved. V lost 1 base to trimming and J lost 1 base, with 28 bases between them. CDR3 length equals 20 residues. From germline, CDR1 is SQVTM and CDR2 ANQGSEA. The CDR3 sequence is CSVEAPLTTRHRSPQETQYF. CDR3 coding DNA: TGCAGCGTTGAAGCCCCTCTCACCACCCGTCATCGGTCCCCCCAAGAGACCCAGTACTTC.

The chain links TRBV5-4 to TRBJ1-6; the D gene is possibly TRBD1 (6 bases). Between the trimmed V and J ends, which lost 3 bases and 10 bases, there was a span of 20 bases. The CDR3 is 16 amino acids. Germline assignment: CDR1 SGHNT and CDR2 YYREEE (reference sequence). The CDR3 spells CASSSKVQGIISPLHF. The CDR3 DNA sequence: TGTGCCAGCAGCTCAAAAGTACAGGGCATAATCTCACCCCTCCACTTT.

The gene calls are TRBV3-1 (or the pseudogene TRBV3-2) and TRBJ2-1; TRBD2 is a possible D gene (5 bases). The V gene lost 6 bases and the J gene lost 9 bases, with 15 bases spanning the gap. Germline CDR1 reads LGHDT; CDR2 reads YNNKEL (reference sequence). The CDR3 is made up of 13 amino acids. CDR3 protein: CASRAERAGEQFF. CDR3 DNA: TGTGCCAGCAGAGCGGAGAGGGCCGGTGAGCAGTTCTTC.

This rearrangement joins TRBV10-3 to TRBJ2-7; 7 nucleotides line up with TRBD2. The CDR3 is made up of 14 amino acids. CDR1 is ENHRY and CDR2 is SYGVKD in the germline V gene. V lost 0 bases and J lost 4; bases outside the gene matches: 3. For the CDR3, the DNA is TGTGCCATCAGTGAGTCGACTAGCCTGTACGAGCAGTACTTC. It translates to CAISESTSLYEQYF.

The genes are TRBV9 and TRBJ2-7; the D gene is possibly TRBD2 (6 bases). Germline CDR1 and CDR2: SGDLS and YYNGEE. The CDR3 sequence is 14 residues long. V dropped 0 bases and J dropped 5 bases, with 12 bases sitting between them. The CDR3 loop is CASSVGGNFNEQYF. The CDR3 nucleotides are TGTGCCAGCAGCGTAGGCGGGAATTTTAACGAGCAGTACTTC.

The chain uses TRBV30 and TRBJ1-6; 8 nucleotides match TRBD1. CDR1 is GTSNPN and CDR2 is SVGIG in the germline V gene (reference sequence). The CDR3 runs to 12 residues. V trimming: 3 bases; J trimming: 17 bases; junction bases outside the gene matches: 9. The DNA of the CDR3 is TGTGCCTGGAGCCTGGACAGGGTTGGGGTCCACTTT. Residues: CAWSLDRVGVHF. Complete variable domain (other parts from reference TRBV30 and TRBJ1-6): SQTIHQWPATLVQPVGSPLSLECTVEGTSNPNLYWYRQAAGRGLQLLFYSVGIGQISSEVPQNLSASRPQDRQFILSSKKLLLSDSGFYLCAWSLDRVGVHFGNGTRLTVT.

The rearrangement uses TRBV12-5 and TRBJ2-5; 14 bases are a match to TRBD2. From germline, CDR1 is LGHNT and CDR2 FRNRAP. The CDR3 extends over 13 amino acids. V was clipped by 5 bases and J by 7 bases; unmatched bases: 0. CDR3 sequence: CASGGLAGGTQYF. The DNA of the CDR3 is TGTGCTAGTGGTGGACTAGCGGGGGGGACCCAGTACTTC. Using reference TRBV12-5 and TRBJ2-5 for the parts outside the CDR3, the full variable domain is DARVTQTPRHKVTEMGQEVTMRCQPILGHNTVFWYRQTMMQGLELLAYFRNRAPLDDSGMPKDRFSAEMPDATLATLKIQPSEPRDSAVYFCASGGLAGGTQYFGPGTRLLVL.

The rearrangement joins TRBV5-1 to TRBJ2-7; D remains ambiguous. The CDR3 is 13 residues long. V dropped 2 bases and J dropped 4 bases, with 10 bases sitting between them. Germline V CDR1 and CDR2: SGHRS, YFSETQ. CDR3 coding DNA: TGCGCCAGCAGCTTTGAGGAAATGTACGAGCAGTACTTC. Its protein product is CASSFEEMYEQYF. The full variable domain, its missing parts supplied by reference TRBV5-1 and TRBJ2-7, is KAGVTQTPRYLIKTRGQQVTLSCSPISGHRSVSWYQQTPGQGLQFLFEYFSETQRNKGNFPGRFSGRQFSNSRSEMNVSTLELGDSALYLCASSFEEMYEQYFGPGTRLTVT.

This clone is a singleton in its sample. The gene calls are TRBV29-1 and TRBJ2-1; TRBD2 matches 12 bases. V was pared by 7 bases and J by 0 bases, with 4 bases of the junction left unmatched. The CDR3 loop spans 15 amino acids. Per germline, CDR1 SQVTM and CDR2 ANQGSEA. This CDR3 is CSATGLAGSYNEQFF. In DNA form, the CDR3 reads TGCAGCGCAACGGGACTAGCGGGCTCCTACAATGAGCAGTTCTTC.

Only a few counts were recorded for this clone. As DNA, the CDR3 is TGTGCCAGCAGTAGAGTCCAGGGGCTGGGAAACACCATATATTTT. Its translation is CASSRVQGLGNTIYF. The rearrangement links TRBV6-5 to TRBJ1-3; possibly TRBD1 for D (6 bases). The CDR3 consists of 15 residues. The germline V and J ends were trimmed by 5 bases and 4 bases, with 15 bases remaining between them. Germline CDR1 MNHEY, CDR2 SVGAGI.

J is TRBJ2-7 and V is TRBV5-6; 11 nucleotides align to TRBD1. The CDR3 spans 17 residues. Germline CDR1 SGHDT, CDR2 YYEEEE. With V trimmed by 2 bases and J by 1 base, 8 bases remained unmatched. This CDR3 is CASSLISGTGGSYEQYF. The CDR3 DNA is TGTGCCAGCAGCTTAATTTCCGGGACAGGGGGGTCCTACGAGCAGTACTTC.

The V gene is TRBV18, the J gene TRBJ1-2; D unclear. The V end lost 6 bases, the J end lost 3 bases, and 8 bases lay between the germline ends. CDR1 and CDR2 (germline): KGHSH, LQKENI. CDR3 length equals 12 residues. The CDR3 is CASSPEDYGYTF. The CDR3 nucleotides read TGTGCCAGCTCCCCGGAGGACTATGGCTACACCTTC.

The J gene is TRBJ1-2, the V gene TRBV3-1 (or the pseudogene TRBV3-2); 9 bases fit TRBD1. CDR3 length: 16 amino acids. Germline loops: CDR1 LGHDT, CDR2 YNNKEL (reference sequence). V dropped 2 bases and J dropped 2; count of bases not matched to a gene: 6. The DNA for the CDR3 is TGTGCCAGCAGCCAATCCCGGGGACAGGGCAACTATGGCTACACCTTC. Its protein is CASSQSRGQGNYGYTF.

The CDR3 DNA sequence: TGTGCCAGCAGTCCCACCGGGACTACCTACAATGAGCAGTTCTTC. This translates into CASSPTGTTYNEQFF. The rearrangement joins TRBV2 to TRBJ2-1, with 7 bases that match TRBD2. The V gene end was trimmed by 5 bases and the J gene end by 2 bases; junction bases not matched to a gene: 6. Germline lookup yields CDR1 SNHLY and CDR2 FYNNEI. This CDR3 is 15 amino acids long.

The V call is TRBV4-1, the J call TRBJ1-4; TRBD1 aligns across 9 bases. V gave up 4 bases and J gave up 5 bases; unmatched junction bases: 8. The CDR3 is 16 residues long. CDR1 and CDR2 from the germline V gene are MGHRA and YSYEKL. CDR3 in amino acids: CASSRWVGTGNEKLFF. CDR3 sequence (DNA): TGCGCCAGCAGCCGTTGGGTCGGGACAGGGAATGAAAAACTGTTTTTT.

This sequence joins TRBV15 and TRBJ2-7; 9 positions agree with TRBD1. V lost 3 bases, J lost 2 bases, and 2 bases stayed unmatched. This CDR3 is built from 14 residues. The germline V gene has CDR1 LNHNV and CDR2 YYDKDF (reference sequence). In nucleotides, the CDR3 is TGTGCCACCAGCAGGGACAGGGGCCCCTACGAGCAGTACTTC. It is translated as CATSRDRGPYEQYF.

The V gene is TRBV7-2, the J gene TRBJ1-4; D uncertain. The CDR3 has 16 residues. Germline V lookup: CDR1 SGHTA, CDR2 FQGNSA. V was cut by 1 base and J by 0 bases, with 9 bases left in between. CDR3: CASSLVTTATNEKLFF. As DNA, the CDR3 is TGTGCCAGCAGCTTAGTGACAACGGCAACTAATGAAAAACTGTTTTTT. Drawing the rest from reference TRBV7-2 and TRBJ1-4, the complete variable domain is GAGVSQSPSNKVTEKGKDVELRCDPISGHTALYWYRQSLGQGLEFLIYFQGNSAPDKSGLPSDRFSAERTGGSVSTLTIQRTQQEDSAVYLCASSLVTTATNEKLFFGSGTQLSVL.

The V and J genes are TRBV24-1 and TRBJ2-7; TRBD1 is a possible D gene (6 bases). V was cut by 10 bases and J by 4 bases, with 13 bases left in between. Germline-derived CDR1 and CDR2 are KGHDR and SFDVKD. The CDR3 is 12 residues long. The CDR3 reads CATSGDGYEQYF. CDR3 DNA: TGTGCCACTTCAGGGGACGGTTACGAGCAGTACTTC.

The gene calls are TRBV14 and TRBJ2-1; D remains unclear. With 1 base removed from V and 7 bases from J, the gap between germline ends came to 8 bases. CDR1 and CDR2 from the germline V gene are SGHDN and FVKESK. The CDR3 has 13 amino acids. The CDR3 DNA follows: TGTGCCAGCAGCCAAGTCTTCCAGAATGAGCAGTTCTTC. Its protein is CASSQVFQNEQFF. Based on the CDR3 plus reference TRBV14 and TRBJ2-1, the full variable domain is EAGVTQFPSHSVIEKGQTVTLRCDPISGHDNLYWYRRVMGKEIKFLLHFVKESKQDESGMPNNRFLAERTGGTYSTLKVQPAELEDSGVYFCASSQVFQNEQFFGPGTRLTVL.

V and J are TRBV6-6 and TRBJ1-3; D gene uncertain. V dropped 4 bases and J dropped 2 bases, with 6 bases sitting between them. The CDR3 consists of 13 residues. Germline V lookup: CDR1 MNHNY, CDR2 SVGAGI (reference sequence). The CDR3 sequence is CASSSGTGNTIYF. Written as DNA, the CDR3 is TGTGCCAGCAGTTCGGGGACTGGAAACACCATATATTTT.

The chain combines TRBV6-5 with TRBJ1-5; D is unclear. V was pared by 7 bases and J by 4 bases, with 14 bases between. The CDR3 covers 14 residues. Germline values: CDR1 MNHEY, CDR2 SVGAGI. The CDR3 loop reads CASTLLQVNQPQHF. The CDR3 DNA reads TGTGCCAGCACGCTACTCCAGGTTAATCAGCCCCAGCATTTT.

CDR3 protein: CASSEGTPEAFF. In DNA form, the CDR3 reads TGTGCCAGCAGCGAGGGGACACCCGAAGCTTTCTTT. V and J are TRBV9 and TRBJ1-1; D is possibly TRBD1 (6 bases). The length of the CDR3 is 12 residues. The germline CDR1 and CDR2 sequences are SGDLS and YYNGEE. V was cut by 3 bases and J by 8 bases, with 11 bases left in between.

The chain uses TRBV12-3 or TRBV12-4 and TRBJ1-6, with D possibly matching TRBD1 (5 bases). Trimming removed 9 bases from V and 7 bases from J, with 13 bases in between. The CDR3 is 13 amino acids. The CDR3 loop reads CASNQGANSPLHF. CDR3 bases: TGTGCCAGTAATCAAGGGGCCAATTCACCCCTCCACTTT.

V gene TRBV7-3 combines with J gene TRBJ2-1; TRBD1 agrees at 7 bases. This CDR3 is 15 amino acids long. After removal of 4 bases from V and 3 bases from J, the junction contained 6 bases not matched to a gene. Germline V gives CDR1 SGHTA, CDR2 FQGTGA. CDR3 nucleotide sequence: TGTGCCAGCAGCTCGTCCCGGGACAGCTACAATGAGCAGTTCTTC. Encoded protein: CASSSSRDSYNEQFF.

This chain joins TRBV7-3 and TRBJ1-5, with D unclear. Trimming cost V 0 bases and J 5 bases, with 5 bases left between them. This CDR3 region has 13 residues. Germline lookup yields CDR1 SGHTA and CDR2 FQGTGA. The CDR3 sequence is CASSLTLDQPQHF. The CDR3 nucleotides read TGTGCCAGCAGCTTAACTCTCGATCAGCCCCAGCATTTT.